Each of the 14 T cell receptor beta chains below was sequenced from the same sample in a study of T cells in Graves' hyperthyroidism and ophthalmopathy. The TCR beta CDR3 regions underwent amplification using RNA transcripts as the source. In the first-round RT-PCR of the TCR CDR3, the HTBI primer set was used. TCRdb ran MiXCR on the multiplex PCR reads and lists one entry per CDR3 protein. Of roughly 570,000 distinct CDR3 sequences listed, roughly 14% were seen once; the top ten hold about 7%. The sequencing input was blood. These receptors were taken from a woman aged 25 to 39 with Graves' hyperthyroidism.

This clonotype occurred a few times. Written as DNA, the CDR3 is TGCAGTGCTGGCACCTCCTCGACTAGCGGGAGATTGGGCGGAGAGACCCAGTACTTC. Translation gives CSAGTSSTSGRLGGETQYF. V usage is TRBV20-1 and J usage is TRBJ2-5; 12 bases align to TRBD2. Germline V gene data show CDR1 as DFQATT and CDR2 as SNEGSKA (reference sequence). The V and J ends lost 5 bases and 4 bases, in that order; junction bases with no gene match: 20. The CDR3 loop spans 19 amino acids.

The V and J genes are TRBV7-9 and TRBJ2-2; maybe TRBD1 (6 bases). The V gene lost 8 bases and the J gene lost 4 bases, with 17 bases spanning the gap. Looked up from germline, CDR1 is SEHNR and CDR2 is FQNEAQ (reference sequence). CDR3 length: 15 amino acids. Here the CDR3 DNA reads TGTGCCAGCGGACCAGGGGCCCTGGTCACCGGGGAGCTGTTTTTT. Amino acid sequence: CASGPGALVTGELFF. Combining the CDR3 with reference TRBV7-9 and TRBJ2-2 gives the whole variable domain DTGVSQNPRHKITKRGQNVTFRCDPISEHNRLYWYRQTLGQGPEFLTYFQNEAQLEKSRLLSDRFSAERPKGSFSTLEIQRTEQGDSAMYLCASGPGALVTGELFFGEGSRLTVL.

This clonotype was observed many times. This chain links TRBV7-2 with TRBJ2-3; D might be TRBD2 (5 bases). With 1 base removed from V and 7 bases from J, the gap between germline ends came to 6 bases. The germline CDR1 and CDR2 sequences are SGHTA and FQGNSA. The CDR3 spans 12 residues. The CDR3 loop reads CASSLVGNTQYF. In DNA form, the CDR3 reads TGTGCCAGCAGCTTAGTCGGGAATACGCAGTATTTT.

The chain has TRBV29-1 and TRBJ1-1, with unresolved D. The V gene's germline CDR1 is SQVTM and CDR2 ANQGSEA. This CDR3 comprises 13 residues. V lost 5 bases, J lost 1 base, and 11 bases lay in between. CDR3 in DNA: TGCAGCGTTACCTCGTTTGGGAACACTGAAGCTTTCTTT. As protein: CSVTSFGNTEAFF. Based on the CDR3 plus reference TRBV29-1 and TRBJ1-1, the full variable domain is SAVISQKPSRDICQRGTSLTIQCQVDSQVTMMFWYRQQPGQSLTLIATANQGSEATYESGFVIDKFPISRPNLTFSTLTVSNMSPEDSSIYLCSVTSFGNTEAFFGQGTRLTVV.

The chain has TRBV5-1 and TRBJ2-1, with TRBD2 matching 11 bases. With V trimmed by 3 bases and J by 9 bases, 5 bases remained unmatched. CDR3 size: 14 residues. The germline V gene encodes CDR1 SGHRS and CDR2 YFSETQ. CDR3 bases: TGCGCCAGCAGCTCGGGACTAGCGGAAGCTGAGCAGTTCTTC. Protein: CASSSGLAEAEQFF.

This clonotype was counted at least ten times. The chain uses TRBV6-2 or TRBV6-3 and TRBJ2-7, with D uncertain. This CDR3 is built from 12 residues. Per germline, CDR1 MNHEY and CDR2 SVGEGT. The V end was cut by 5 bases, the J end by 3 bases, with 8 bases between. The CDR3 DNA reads TGTGCCAGCAGTATAAGGGTCTACGAGCAGTACTTC. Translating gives CASSIRVYEQYF.

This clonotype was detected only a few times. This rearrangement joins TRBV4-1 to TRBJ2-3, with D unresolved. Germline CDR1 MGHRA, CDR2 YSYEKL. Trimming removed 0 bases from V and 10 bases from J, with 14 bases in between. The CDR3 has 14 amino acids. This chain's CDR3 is CASSQDGGSISQYF. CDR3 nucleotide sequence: TGCGCCAGCAGCCAAGACGGCGGCAGTATCTCGCAGTATTTT.

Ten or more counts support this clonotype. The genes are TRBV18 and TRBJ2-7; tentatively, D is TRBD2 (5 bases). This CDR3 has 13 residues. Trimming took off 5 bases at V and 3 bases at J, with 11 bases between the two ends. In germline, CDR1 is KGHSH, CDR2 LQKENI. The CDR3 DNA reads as TGTGCCAGCTCAGCGACCGAGGGCTACGAGCAGTACTTC. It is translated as CASSATEGYEQYF.

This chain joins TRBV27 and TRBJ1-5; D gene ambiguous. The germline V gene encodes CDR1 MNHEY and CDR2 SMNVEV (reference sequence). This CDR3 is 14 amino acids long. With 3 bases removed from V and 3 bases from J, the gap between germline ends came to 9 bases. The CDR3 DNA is TGTGCCAGCAGTTTCCGGGCAGTCAATCAGCCCCAGCATTTT. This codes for CASSFRAVNQPQHF.

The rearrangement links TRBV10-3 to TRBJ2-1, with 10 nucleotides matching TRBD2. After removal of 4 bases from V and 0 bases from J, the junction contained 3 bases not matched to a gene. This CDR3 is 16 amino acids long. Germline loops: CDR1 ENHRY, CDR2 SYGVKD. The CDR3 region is CAISGGLANSYNEQFF. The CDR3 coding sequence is TGTGCCATCAGTGGGGGACTAGCGAACTCCTACAATGAGCAGTTCTTC.

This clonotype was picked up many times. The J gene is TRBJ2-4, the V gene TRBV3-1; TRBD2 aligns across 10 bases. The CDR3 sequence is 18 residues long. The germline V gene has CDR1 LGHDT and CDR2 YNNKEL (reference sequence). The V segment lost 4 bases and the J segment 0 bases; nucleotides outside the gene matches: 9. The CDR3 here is CASSPRTSGTLAKNIQYF. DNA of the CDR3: TGTGCCAGCAGCCCCCGGACTAGCGGAACTTTAGCCAAAAACATTCAGTACTTC.

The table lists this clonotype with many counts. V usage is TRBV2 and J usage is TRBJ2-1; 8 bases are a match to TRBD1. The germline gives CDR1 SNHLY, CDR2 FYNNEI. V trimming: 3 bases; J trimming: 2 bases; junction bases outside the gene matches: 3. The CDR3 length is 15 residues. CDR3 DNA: TGTGCCAGCAGTGACGACAGGGGAGCCTACAATGAGCAGTTCTTC. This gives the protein CASSDDRGAYNEQFF.

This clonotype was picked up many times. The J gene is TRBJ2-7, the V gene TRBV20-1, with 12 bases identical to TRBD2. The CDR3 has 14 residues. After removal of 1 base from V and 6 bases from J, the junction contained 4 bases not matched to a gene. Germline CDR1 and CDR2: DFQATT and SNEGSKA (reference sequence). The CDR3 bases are TGCAGTGCTAGAGGACTAGCGGGAGTAGGCGAGCAGTACTTC. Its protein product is CSARGLAGVGEQYF.

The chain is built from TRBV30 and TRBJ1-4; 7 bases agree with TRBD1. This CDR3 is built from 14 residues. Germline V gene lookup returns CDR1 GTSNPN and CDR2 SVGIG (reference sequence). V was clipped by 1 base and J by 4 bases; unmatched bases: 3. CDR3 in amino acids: CAWSAHRGNEKLFF. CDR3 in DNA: TGTGCCTGGAGTGCTCACAGGGGTAATGAAAAACTGTTTTTT.